A selection of T cell receptor beta chains follows, all from one sample in a study of T cell responses to AZD1222 COVID-19 vaccine. The table came from immunoSEQ multiplex PCR; TCRdb's copy has only in-frame clones and leaves some out. The data contain 120,000 or so clones, approximately 90% of them singletons. The specimen comprised peripheral blood, sampled on day 0 of AZD1222 vaccination. Every receptor here comes from an adult in good health. Each CDR3 is given with its conserved first and last residue. The order of the fields is D gene, J gene, clone size, V gene, CDR3 DNA, CDR3 protein. A D gene is named only where the DNA matches it firmly. Clone size is shown for a subset of rows, as once, few, many or a class of expanded clone.

D gene: NA
J gene: TRBJ2-7
clone size: NA
V gene: TRBV6-5
CDR3 DNA: TGTGCCAGCAGTCTTCGTGGAGAGGCCTACGAGCAGTACTTC
CDR3 protein: CASSLRGEAYEQYF

D gene: NA
J gene: TRBJ2-7
clone size: NA
V gene: TRBV18
CDR3 DNA: TGTGCCAGCTCAACGCCGGGACGACCTTCCGAGCAGTACTTC
CDR3 protein: CASSTPGRPSEQYF

D gene: NA
J gene: TRBJ1-6
clone size: once
V gene: TRBV6-5
CDR3 DNA: TGTGCCAGCAGTTACTCGGACGGATCCGGTTCACCCCTCCACTTT
CDR3 protein: CASSYSDGSGSPLHF

D gene: TRBD2
J gene: TRBJ2-2
clone size: NA
V gene: TRBV28
CDR3 DNA: TGTGCCAGCAGAGGGACTAGCGGGAGGGTTGGGACCGGGGAGCTGTTTTTT
CDR3 protein: CASRGTSGRVGTGELFF

D gene: NA
J gene: TRBJ1-1
clone size: NA
V gene: TRBV6-5
CDR3 DNA: TGTGCCAGCAGTCCAGGGTTGAACACTGAAGCTTTCTTT
CDR3 protein: CASSPGLNTEAFF

D gene: TRBD1
J gene: TRBJ2-2
clone size: NA
V gene: TRBV7-2
CDR3 DNA: TGTGCCAGCAGCTTGAGACAGGGGGCCGGCACCGGGGAGCTGTTTTTT
CDR3 protein: CASSLRQGAGTGELFF

D gene: NA
J gene: TRBJ2-2
clone size: NA
V gene: TRBV24-1
CDR3 DNA: TGTGCCACCACTCTGCCAAGCGAGGACACCGGGGAGCTGTTTTTT
CDR3 protein: CATTLPSEDTGELFF

D gene: NA
J gene: TRBJ1-6
clone size: NA
V gene: TRBV7-9
CDR3 DNA: TGTGCCAGCAGCTTAGCGGGACGAGTACCCGGGGCACCCCTCCACTTT
CDR3 protein: CASSLAGRVPGAPLHF

D gene: TRBD2
J gene: TRBJ2-7
clone size: NA
V gene: TRBV4-1
CDR3 DNA: TGCGCCAGCAGCCAAGATTCGGGGCTAGCGGGAGGTAGGGGCGAGCAGTACTTC
CDR3 protein: CASSQDSGLAGGRGEQYF

D gene: TRBD2
J gene: TRBJ2-1
clone size: NA
V gene: TRBV18
CDR3 DNA: TGTGCCAGCTCACCACCTGGACTAGCCCCTCTCTTCTTC
CDR3 protein: CASSPPGLAPLFF

D gene: NA
J gene: TRBJ2-1
clone size: NA
V gene: TRBV3-1/TRBV3-2
CDR3 DNA: TGTGCCAGCAGCCAAGACCTGGGTTTGCAGTTCTTC
CDR3 protein: CASSQDLGLQFF

D gene: NA
J gene: TRBJ1-2
clone size: few
V gene: TRBV30
CDR3 DNA: TGTGCCTGGAGTGTACTGGGGACGGGCGGCTACACCTTC
CDR3 protein: CAWSVLGTGGYTF

D gene: TRBD1
J gene: TRBJ2-7
clone size: NA
V gene: TRBV7-2
CDR3 DNA: TGTGCCAGCAGCCGGACAGGGGTCTACGAGCAGTACTTC
CDR3 protein: CASSRTGVYEQYF

D gene: TRBD2
J gene: TRBJ2-1
clone size: NA
V gene: TRBV29-1
CDR3 DNA: TGCAGCGTTGAGCTAGCGGGCTACAATGAGCAGTTCTTC
CDR3 protein: CSVELAGYNEQFF